This T cell receptor (beta chain) was captured in a study of blood T cell repertoires in COVID-19. Study summary: Donors in the United States, Italy and Spain gave samples during acute or convalescent COVID-19.

Deletions cut 0 bases from V and 13 bases from J, with 13 bases between. The CDR3 spans 13 residues. In germline, CDR1 is LNHDA, CDR2 SQIVND (reference sequence). Clinical histories supplied by participants themselves formed the basis of cohort assignment. Only in-frame clones appear in the TCRdb table, and some are missing; sequencing was by immunoSEQ multiplex PCR. In the table there are approximately 440,000 clones, 90% of which are singletons. This sequence originates from a man between 18 and 29 years old who had recovered from COVID-19. Sequencing was performed on PBMCs or T cells enriched from blood (not recorded which). This sequence joins TRBV19 and TRBJ1-5; the D is unclear. The CDR3 nucleotides are TGTGCCAGTAGTATAGATGAATCGGGAGTTCAGCATTTT. Protein product: CASSIDESGVQHF.